The clone carrying this T cell receptor beta chain was observed a handful of times. Its antigen is unidentified. This sample was included in a study of post-analysis software for immune sequencing data. Study conclusions and caveats: Among multiple sclerosis patients, normalized Chao1 diversity was significantly below that of controls.

Unique-molecular-identifier-tagged TCR beta cDNA libraries were used. TCRdb re-called the PCR reads with MiXCR, one entry per CDR3 protein. In the table there are 750,000 to 950,000 distinct CDR3 sequences, just over 45% of which are singletons. The sample taken for sequencing was blood. The receptor comes from a girl aged 10-17 years with multiple sclerosis.

In DNA form, the CDR3 reads TGTGCCAGCTCACCGGGTAGCTCAAGCTCCTACGATGAGCAGTACTTC. It codes for CASSPGSSSSYDEQYF. The chain couples TRBV18 to TRBJ2-1; the D is unclear. The DNA end is a closer match to TRBJ2-7, so the J assignment may be wrong. The CDR3 runs to 16 residues. Looked up from germline, CDR1 is KGHSH and CDR2 is LQKENI.